Here is one T cell receptor (beta chain) with its context. These data originate in a study of blood T cell repertoires in COVID-19. Study-wide background: Acute and convalescent COVID-19 specimens originated in the United States, Italy and Spain.

Source study methods: Nucleated cell counts were estimated from reference gene primer amplification. Assay used: immunoSEQ multiplex PCR; TCRdb lists only in-frame clones, some missing. V and J calls and clone size come straight from that table; D and trimming were deduced from the DNA. The sample includes 30,000 to 45,000 clones, roughly nine tenths of them seen just once. The sample consisted of peripheral blood. This receptor was obtained from a middle-aged man with active COVID-19.

The CDR3 is CASSPRLDTQYF. CDR3 coding DNA: TGTGCCAGCAGCCCCCGACTAGATACGCAGTATTTT. The chain links TRBV9 to TRBJ2-3; D ambiguous. From germline, CDR1 is SGDLS and CDR2 YYNGEE. Trimming stripped 4 bases from V and 5 bases from J, with 8 bases between. CDR3 length: 12 residues. Full variable domain (outside the CDR3, taken from reference TRBV9 and TRBJ2-3): DSGVTQTPKHLITATGQRVTLRCSPRSGDLSVYWYQQSLDQGLQFLIQYYNGEERAKGNILERFSAQQFPDLHSELNLSSLELGDSALYFCASSPRLDTQYFGPGTRLTVL.